Listed below are T cell receptor beta chains from one sample, sequenced in a study of PD-L1 blockade in urothelial cancer. Clones were sequenced by immunoSEQ multiplex PCR, and TCRdb holds only the in-frame ones, with some missing. This table holds roughly 55,000 clones, roughly 84% found once. The sequenced sample was PBMCs, obtained around atezolizumab (anti-PD-L1) treatment. The receptors were gathered from a man aged 60 to 75 with urothelial cancer. Each CDR3 is given with its conserved first and last residue. The D gene is left open where the match is weak. Clone size is given for some rows only: seen once, a few or many times, or a class if the clone is expanded.

TRBV30	.	TRBD1	TRBJ1-3	TGTGCCTGGAGTCCTTACAGGGGAAGCTCTGGAAACACCATATATTTT	CAWSPYRGSSGNTIYF
TRBV10-1	.	.	TRBJ2-7	TGCGCCAGCAGTGATCGGGATCCCTACGAGCAGTACTTC	CASSDRDPYEQYF
TRBV6-5	.	.	TRBJ2-1	TGTGCCAGCAGTTACTCGGTAGCGAGTGAGCAGTTCTTC	CASSYSVASEQFF
TRBV5-4	.	.	TRBJ1-2	TGTGCCAGCAGCTTGGCCACAAACTATGGCTACACCTTC	CASSLATNYGYTF
TRBV28	.	.	TRBJ1-2	TGTGCCAGCAGTCCCCCTAGAGGGGGAACCTATGGCTACACCTTC	CASSPPRGGTYGYTF
TRBV5-1	.	TRBD1	TRBJ1-1	TGCGCCAGCAGCTTGGTTTGGCAGGGGACAGGGGACACTGAAGCTTTCTTT	CASSLVWQGTGDTEAFF
TRBV30	.	TRBD1	TRBJ1-2	TGTGCCTGGAGCGGGGACAGGGAAGGCCTTGGCTATGGCTACACCTTC	CAWSGDREGLGYGYTF
TRBV19	.	TRBD1	TRBJ2-2	TGTGCCAGTAGCGCCTTAGGGGGCAACACCGGGGAGCTGTTTTTT	CASSALGGNTGELFF
TRBV14	.	TRBD2	TRBJ2-1	TGTGCCAGCAGCATAAAAGCGGGGGGGAAGCAGTTCTTC	CASSIKAGGKQFF
TRBV19	.	.	TRBJ1-1	TGTGCCAGTAGTATAGCTGCGGGGGGCACTGAAGCTTTCTTT	CASSIAAGGTEAFF
TRBV5-4	once	.	TRBJ1-1	TGTGCCAGCAGCGCTAGAGGGACTGAAGCTTTCTTT	CASSARGTEAFF
TRBV6-5	.	.	TRBJ2-4	TGTGCCAGCAGGGACTGGGATGGGAACATTCAGTACTTC	CASRDWDGNIQYF
TRBV7-2	.	TRBD1	TRBJ1-1	TGTGCCAGCAGCTTAAAGGGACAGGTAGTCGGAACTGAAGCTTTCTTT	CASSLKGQVVGTEAFF
TRBV7-9	.	TRBD2	TRBJ2-5	TGTGCCAGCAGCTTCCCCCCCAGCGGGAGGAGAAAAGAGACCCAGTACTTC	CASSFPPSGRRKETQYF
TRBV29-1	.	TRBD1	TRBJ2-7	TGCAGCGTTGTATTTTGGGACAGGGCCTACGAGCAGTACTTC	CSVVFWDRAYEQYF
TRBV18	once	TRBD2	TRBJ2-5	TGTGCCAGCGCCAGGACTAGCGGGGGAGAGACCCAGTACTTC	CASARTSGGETQYF
TRBV5-6	.	.	TRBJ2-2	TGTGCCAGCAGCTTGGCCACGGGACAATTAATCGCCGGGGAGCTGTTTTTT	CASSLATGQLIAGELFF
TRBV4-1	.	TRBD2	TRBJ2-3	TGCGCCAGCAGCCAAGGAAGCGGGAGGACGACAGATACGCAGTATTTT	CASSQGSGRTTDTQYF
TRBV5-1	.	TRBD1	TRBJ2-7	TGCGCCAGCAGCTTGGAATGGACAGGGGGTCTCGACGAGCAGTACTTC	CASSLEWTGGLDEQYF
TRBV5-6	.	.	TRBJ1-5	TGTGCCAGCAGCTTCGGAGGTCTCCGGGGTCAGCCCCAGCATTTT	CASSFGGLRGQPQHF
TRBV7-6	.	.	TRBJ2-7	TGTGCCAGCAGCTTAGGGTCAGACAACCCCTACGAGCAGTACTTC	CASSLGSDNPYEQYF
TRBV5-1	.	.	TRBJ1-1	TGCGCCAGCAGCTTGGCGGCAGGGCCCACTGAAGCTTTCTTT	CASSLAAGPTEAFF
TRBV28	.	TRBD1	TRBJ1-2	TGTGCCAGCCAAGGGGGACAGGCTGGCTACACCTTC	CASQGGQAGYTF
TRBV2	once	TRBD2	TRBJ2-2	TGTGCCAGCTTACAGCGGGGGGTACACACCGGGGAGCTGTTTTTT	CASLQRGVHTGELFF
TRBV5-4	.	.	TRBJ1-1	TGTGCCAGCAGCTTGGTGGGGGGACTGGGCACTGAAGCTTTCTTT	CASSLVGGLGTEAFF
TRBV7-9	.	TRBD1	TRBJ1-5	TGTGCCAGCAGCTTAGGGACAGGGGGCTCTCAGCCCCAGCATTTT	CASSLGTGGSQPQHF
TRBV4-1	.	TRBD1	TRBJ2-7	TGCGCCAGCAGCCAAGTCGGACAGGGGAGCTACGAGCAGTACTTC	CASSQVGQGSYEQYF
TRBV27	once	TRBD1	TRBJ1-2	TGTGCCAGCAGTCCCTGGACAGGGGGCTCCTATGGCTACACCTTC	CASSPWTGGSYGYTF
TRBV2	few	TRBD1	TRBJ2-7	TGTGCCAGCAGGACAGGGAGCAGGTACGAGCAGTACTTC	CASRTGSRYEQYF
TRBV18	.	TRBD1	TRBJ1-5	TGTGCCAGCTCACCACTCGGGGGACAGGCCGGGCAGCCCCAGCATTTT	CASSPLGGQAGQPQHF
TRBV4-1	.	.	TRBJ2-5	TGCGCCAGCAGCCAAGTGGAGGGGGCTGAGACCCAGTACTTC	CASSQVEGAETQYF
TRBV2	.	.	TRBJ1-3	TGTGCCAGCAGTGAGGGGGCAGGGATGGTAAATTTT	CASSEGAGMVNF
TRBV7-2	.	.	TRBJ2-2	TGTGCCAGCAGCTTATCCCTCACCGGGGAGCTGTTTTTT	CASSLSLTGELFF
TRBV29-1	few	TRBD2	TRBJ2-1	TGCAGCGTTCGGTATCTAGCGGGAGTCACTGAGCAGTTCTTC	CSVRYLAGVTEQFF
TRBV9	.	.	TRBJ2-7	TGTGCCAGCAGCGTAGACCCGGTCCTTCGGTACGAGCAGTACTTC	CASSVDPVLRYEQYF
TRBV5-1	.	TRBD2	TRBJ2-7	TGCGCCAGCAGCTTGGCCAATCCAGCGGGAGGGCCGCGGAACGAGCAGTACTTC	CASSLANPAGGPRNEQYF
TRBV11-2	.	.	TRBJ1-5	TGTGCCAGCAGCTTAGGCGGGGGCGATAATAGCAATCAGCCCCAGCATTTT	CASSLGGGDNSNQPQHF
TRBV27	.	.	TRBJ2-1	TGTGCCAGCAGTTTTCGGGGTGTCACCTACAATGAGCAGTTCTTC	CASSFRGVTYNEQFF
TRBV9	.	TRBD2	TRBJ2-1	TGTGCCAGCAGCGTAGACCCAGCGGGAGCAACCTACAATGAGCAGTTCTTC	CASSVDPAGATYNEQFF
TRBV5-5	.	TRBD2	TRBJ2-1	TGTGCCAGCAGCTCCTCCGGGACTAGCGGGCTTAATGAGCAGTTCTTC	CASSSSGTSGLNEQFF
TRBV18	.	TRBD2	TRBJ2-7	TGTGCCAGCTCCGGGGGGGGAACCTACGAGCAGTACTTC	CASSGGGTYEQYF
TRBV29-1	.	.	TRBJ1-1	TGCAGCTCCGAACAGGGTGGCACTGAAGCTTTCTTT	CSSEQGGTEAFF
TRBV2	.	.	TRBJ1-1	TGTGCCAGCAGAATAACAGGACTGAACACTGAAGCTTTCTTT	CASRITGLNTEAFF
TRBV21-1	.	.	TRBJ2-3	TGTGCCAGCAGCAAAAAAAGCCCTCCAACCGAGTCTAGCACAGATACGCAGTATTTT	CASSKKSPPTESSTDTQYF
TRBV10-3	once	.	TRBJ1-2	TGTGCCATCAGTGAGGGGACTCCGCTGGGGGGCTACACCTTC	CAISEGTPLGGYTF
TRBV25-1	once	TRBD1	TRBJ2-3	TGTGCCAGCACGACAGGGGGCATTTTTACAGATACGCAGTATTTT	CASTTGGIFTDTQYF
TRBV27	once	TRBD1	TRBJ1-2	TGTGCCAGCAGTTCGGCAGGGGGTCAAGGCTACACCTTC	CASSSAGGQGYTF
TRBV5-6	.	.	TRBJ1-6	TGTGCCAGCAGCTTTCCCGATATCGGGAGCAATTCACCCCTCCACTTT	CASSFPDIGSNSPLHF
TRBV28	.	.	TRBJ1-6	TGTGCCAGCAGTTTTTTAGGCCAGGGTGGGGCACCCCTCCACTTT	CASSFLGQGGAPLHF
TRBV5-1	.	.	TRBJ2-1	TGCGCCAGCAGGGCCCAGGGGCCTTACAATGAGCAGTTCTTC	CASRAQGPYNEQFF
TRBV18	.	.	TRBJ2-7	TGTGCCAGCTCACCGGCATGGCGAGGGGAGCAGTACTTC	CASSPAWRGEQYF
TRBV4-1	.	TRBD2	TRBJ2-5	TGCGCCAGCAGCCAGGGGGGGGAGGAGACCCAGTACTTC	CASSQGGEETQYF
TRBV4-1	once	TRBD1	TRBJ2-3	TGCGCCAGCAGCCAGGACAGGGGGCGCGATACGCAGTATTTT	CASSQDRGRDTQYF
TRBV19	.	TRBD1	TRBJ2-2	TGTGCCAGCAACAGGGGGTACGCCGGGGAGCTGTTTTTT	CASNRGYAGELFF